This is a list of T cell receptor beta chains from one sample in a study of blood T cell repertoires in COVID-19. Produced via immunoSEQ multiplex PCR; TCRdb's table is partial and in-frame only. The repertoire holds about 200,000 clones, 75% to 90% seen once, with around 6.9% in the top ten. Sequencing was performed on peripheral blood. These TCRs come from a man in his 60s who had recovered from COVID-19. Each CDR3 is given with its conserved first and last residue. The D gene is left open where the match is weak. Clone size is stated in some rows and not others, as once, few, many or a class when expanded.

j_call: TRBJ1-4; d_call: -; v_call: TRBV7-3; clone_size: -; cdr3_nt: TGTGCCAGCAGCTTAGGGTCGCGAGACAGGCCTAATGAAAAACTGTTTTTT; cdr3_aa: CASSLGSRDRPNEKLFF
j_call: TRBJ1-4; d_call: -; v_call: TRBV25-1; clone_size: -; cdr3_nt: TGTGCCAGCACGGACAGTAATAATGAAAAACTGTTTTTT; cdr3_aa: CASTDSNNEKLFF
j_call: TRBJ2-7; d_call: -; v_call: TRBV3-1/TRBV3-2; clone_size: -; cdr3_nt: TGTGCCAGCAGCCAAGCGTCCAGTCCTTCCTACGAGCAGTACTTC; cdr3_aa: CASSQASSPSYEQYF
j_call: TRBJ1-3; d_call: TRBD1; v_call: TRBV5-4; clone_size: -; cdr3_nt: TGTGCCAGCAGCCACGAACCCGGGACAGGGACTGGAAACACCATATATTTT; cdr3_aa: CASSHEPGTGTGNTIYF
j_call: TRBJ2-2; d_call: TRBD1; v_call: TRBV5-8; clone_size: -; cdr3_nt: TGTGCCAGCAGCCTGGGGACAGGGACTAACACCGGGGAGCTGTTTTTT; cdr3_aa: CASSLGTGTNTGELFF
j_call: TRBJ2-5; d_call: -; v_call: TRBV7-8; clone_size: -; cdr3_nt: TGTGCCAGCACCTTCCATCGGGACCAGTACTTC; cdr3_aa: CASTFHRDQYF
j_call: TRBJ2-2; d_call: -; v_call: TRBV7-2; clone_size: -; cdr3_nt: TGTGCCAGCAGCTTAGCGTTCTATACCGGGGAGCTGTTTTTT; cdr3_aa: CASSLAFYTGELFF
j_call: TRBJ2-2; d_call: -; v_call: TRBV7-9; clone_size: -; cdr3_nt: TGTGCCAGCAGCCCTTACACCGGGGAGCTGTTTTTT; cdr3_aa: CASSPYTGELFF
j_call: TRBJ1-2; d_call: -; v_call: TRBV4-1; clone_size: -; cdr3_nt: TGCGCCAGCAGCCAAGACCCACTGAGTAACTATGGCTACACCTTC; cdr3_aa: CASSQDPLSNYGYTF
j_call: TRBJ2-7; d_call: TRBD1; v_call: TRBV7-2; clone_size: once; cdr3_nt: TGTGCCAGCAGCCTTGGGACAGTCGAGCAGTACTTC; cdr3_aa: CASSLGTVEQYF
j_call: TRBJ1-4; d_call: TRBD1; v_call: TRBV4-2; clone_size: -; cdr3_nt: TGTGCCAGCAGCCCGACAGGGGAGAATGAAAAACTGTTTTTT; cdr3_aa: CASSPTGENEKLFF
j_call: TRBJ1-2; d_call: -; v_call: TRBV11-3; clone_size: -; cdr3_nt: TGTGCCAGCAGCTCCACCCCTATCAGGGACTATGGCTACACCTTC; cdr3_aa: CASSSTPIRDYGYTF
j_call: TRBJ1-2; d_call: -; v_call: TRBV28; clone_size: few; cdr3_nt: TGTGCCAGCAGTCGAATACAGGGACCTACTAACTATGGCTACACCTTC; cdr3_aa: CASSRIQGPTNYGYTF
j_call: TRBJ2-5; d_call: -; v_call: TRBV30; clone_size: -; cdr3_nt: TGTGCCTGGGACAGTCAAGAGACCCAGTACTTC; cdr3_aa: CAWDSQETQYF
j_call: TRBJ1-2; d_call: -; v_call: TRBV30; clone_size: -; cdr3_nt: TGTGCCTGGGGGGATTCCAGGGGCGGCTACACCTTC; cdr3_aa: CAWGDSRGGYTF
j_call: TRBJ1-5; d_call: TRBD1; v_call: TRBV6-2/TRBV6-3; clone_size: many; cdr3_nt: TGTGCCAGCAGTTCCCCCCGACAGGGCTTTGCCAATCAGCCCCAGCATTTT; cdr3_aa: CASSSPRQGFANQPQHF
j_call: TRBJ2-7; d_call: TRBD1; v_call: TRBV19; clone_size: -; cdr3_nt: TGTGCCAGTAGTAAGGGACAGGGGTCCTACGAGCAGTACTTC; cdr3_aa: CASSKGQGSYEQYF
j_call: TRBJ1-2; d_call: -; v_call: TRBV28; clone_size: -; cdr3_nt: TGTGCCAGCAGTTTTCAGGGGTACGGCTACACCTTC; cdr3_aa: CASSFQGYGYTF
j_call: TRBJ2-7; d_call: TRBD2; v_call: TRBV10-2; clone_size: -; cdr3_nt: TGCGCCAGCAGTGGGGTAGCGGGCCTGAGGAACGAGCAGTACTTC; cdr3_aa: CASSGVAGLRNEQYF
j_call: TRBJ2-3; d_call: TRBD2; v_call: TRBV11-2; clone_size: -; cdr3_nt: TGTGCCAGCGGCCGACTAGCGGGCCGGGTAGATACGCAGTATTTT; cdr3_aa: CASGRLAGRVDTQYF
j_call: TRBJ1-3; d_call: TRBD1; v_call: TRBV9; clone_size: once; cdr3_nt: TGTGCCAGCAGCGCTCAGGGGGCAGCTGGAAACACCATATATTTT; cdr3_aa: CASSAQGAAGNTIYF
j_call: TRBJ2-7; d_call: TRBD1; v_call: TRBV6-2/TRBV6-3; clone_size: -; cdr3_nt: TGTGCCAGCAGTTACCCGAGGACAGGGGGTTTATACGAGCAGTACTTC; cdr3_aa: CASSYPRTGGLYEQYF
j_call: TRBJ2-3; d_call: TRBD2; v_call: TRBV7-8; clone_size: -; cdr3_nt: TGTGCCAGCAGCTTACCCGGGGGGGAGAGTTCAGATACGCAGTATTTT; cdr3_aa: CASSLPGGESSDTQYF
j_call: TRBJ1-6; d_call: TRBD1; v_call: TRBV9; clone_size: -; cdr3_nt: TGTGCCAGCAGCGTCGACAGGGGGCGGTCACCCCTCCACTTT; cdr3_aa: CASSVDRGRSPLHF
j_call: TRBJ2-7; d_call: TRBD2; v_call: TRBV7-8; clone_size: -; cdr3_nt: TGTGCCAGCAGCCATAGCGGGAGTTACGAGCAGTACTTC; cdr3_aa: CASSHSGSYEQYF
j_call: TRBJ2-3; d_call: TRBD2; v_call: TRBV7-9; clone_size: -; cdr3_nt: TGTGCCAGCAGCTTAGCGAATAGCGGGACTGCAGATACGCAGTATTTT; cdr3_aa: CASSLANSGTADTQYF
j_call: TRBJ2-1; d_call: TRBD2; v_call: TRBV30; clone_size: few; cdr3_nt: TGTGCCTGGAGGGGACTAGCCCGGAATGAGCAGTTCTTC; cdr3_aa: CAWRGLARNEQFF
j_call: TRBJ2-3; d_call: TRBD2; v_call: TRBV6-6; clone_size: -; cdr3_nt: TGTGCCAGCAGTTACGGCGGGGGGGCCTCAGATACGCAGTATTTT; cdr3_aa: CASSYGGGASDTQYF
j_call: TRBJ1-2; d_call: -; v_call: TRBV5-1; clone_size: -; cdr3_nt: TGCGCCAGCAGCTTCGACGGAGCTAACTATGGCTACACCTTC; cdr3_aa: CASSFDGANYGYTF
j_call: TRBJ2-1; d_call: TRBD2; v_call: TRBV27; clone_size: -; cdr3_nt: TGTGCCAGCAGCCTACGGGGGGGGGCAGGTGAGCAGTTCTTC; cdr3_aa: CASSLRGGAGEQFF
j_call: TRBJ1-2; d_call: -; v_call: TRBV27; clone_size: -; cdr3_nt: TGTGCCAGCAGTTCCCAACAGGGCAACTATGGCTACACCTTC; cdr3_aa: CASSSQQGNYGYTF